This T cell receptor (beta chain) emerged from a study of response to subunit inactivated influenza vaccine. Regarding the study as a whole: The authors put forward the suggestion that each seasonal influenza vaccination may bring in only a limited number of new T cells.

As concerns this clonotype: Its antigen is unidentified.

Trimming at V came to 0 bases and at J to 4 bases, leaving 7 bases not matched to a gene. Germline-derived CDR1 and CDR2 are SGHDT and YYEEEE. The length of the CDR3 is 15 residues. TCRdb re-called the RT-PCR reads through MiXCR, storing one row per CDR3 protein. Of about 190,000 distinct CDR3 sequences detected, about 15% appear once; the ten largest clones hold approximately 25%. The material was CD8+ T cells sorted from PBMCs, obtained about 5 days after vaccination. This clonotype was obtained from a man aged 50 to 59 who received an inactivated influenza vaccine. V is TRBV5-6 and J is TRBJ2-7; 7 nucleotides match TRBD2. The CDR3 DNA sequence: TGTGCCAGCAGCTTGGACCTAGCGGATATATACGAGCAGTACTTC. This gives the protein CASSLDLADIYEQYF.